The following is a T cell receptor (beta chain) sequence with its context. These data belong to a study of blood T cell repertoires in COVID-19. Only in-frame clones appear in the TCRdb table, and some are missing; sequencing was by immunoSEQ multiplex PCR. Among 400,000 to 550,000 clones, 87% were seen once, and the ten largest hold roughly 1.8%. Trimming left V 1 base short and J 7 bases short, with 13 bases between. This CDR3 has 14 residues. Germline V gene data show CDR1 as LGHNA and CDR2 as YSLEER. The sequence came from a young woman with acute COVID-19. The chain has TRBV4-3 and TRBJ1-1; no definite D call. The sequenced sample consisted of PBMCs or T cells enriched from blood (not recorded which). Here the CDR3 reads CASSQGLVTDEAFF. CDR3 nucleotide sequence: TGCGCCAGCAGCCAAGGGTTGGTAACAGATGAAGCTTTCTTT.